What follows is one T cell receptor beta chain and its context. Its antigen is not known. These data come from a study of vaccination effects on CD4 cells after COVID-19. Study details: Post-vaccine sampling occurred a median 72 days after the second dose.

Sequencing followed a ViraFEST assay step that expanded antigen-specific CD4+ T cells with viral peptide pools. CD4+ T cell isolation took place after approximately 11 days of culture. The participants, recipients of two vaccine doses, got either BNT162b2 or mRNA-1273. Cultures of around 2.2 million PBMC per well contained about 10 IU/ml IL-2 plus 10 ug/ml peptides. Libraries were prepared by immunoSEQ multiplex PCR; TCRdb keeps only in-frame clonotypes and omits some of them. The sample records over 25,000 clones, about 80% being singletons. Material: CD4+ T cells from PBMCs cultured with HCoV-NL63 spike peptides, obtained after COVID-19 vaccination. This sequence was found in a human donor who received a COVID-19 vaccine. Some clones in this sample may be carry-over from other donors' samples.

DNA of the CDR3: TGTGCCACTAGAACGATGGGGGGTACTGAAGCTTTCTTT. It is translated as CATRTMGGTEAFF. V usage is TRBV19 and J usage is TRBJ1-1, with D maybe TRBD1 (5 bases). Trimming took 10 bases from V and 5 from J, leaving 17 bases between them. In germline, CDR1 is LNHDA, CDR2 SQIVND (reference sequence). This CDR3 spans 13 amino acids.